These T cell receptor beta chains were read from a single sample in a study of blood T cell repertoires in COVID-19. Profiled with immunoSEQ multiplex PCR; TCRdb holds only in-frame clones, not every one. The sample shows about 59,000 clones, more than 80% of them seen only once. The sample comprised peripheral blood. The receptors were sampled from a man older than 75 with acute or convalescent COVID-19. CDR3s include the opening cysteine and the closing phenylalanine or tryptophan. A D gene is named only where the DNA matches it firmly. Expanded clones are given a class, and other clones once, few, many or no size at all.

size,D,J,V,DNA,CDR3
-,-,TRBJ2-1,TRBV5-4,TGTGCCAGCAGCTTTGGGGGGAGGAATGAGCAGTTCTTC,CASSFGGRNEQFF
-,TRBD1,TRBJ1-5,TRBV10-2,TGCGCCAGCACGGGACAGGGGGCTTCGGGACAGCCCCAGCATTTT,CASTGQGASGQPQHF
once,TRBD1,TRBJ1-5,TRBV19,TGTGCCAGTAGTATAGGTTCAGGGGGCGAGAGGAGTCAGCCCCAGCATTTT,CASSIGSGGERSQPQHF
few,TRBD1,TRBJ2-3,TRBV30,TGTGCCTGGAGTGTACAGACAGGGCTATACGAGTATACGCAGTATTTT,CAWSVQTGLYEYTQYF
-,TRBD2,TRBJ2-7,TRBV19,TGTGCCAGTAGTATATCTGGGGGGGCCTACGAGCAGTACTTC,CASSISGGAYEQYF
-,TRBD1,TRBJ1-5,TRBV28,TGTGCCAGCAGTTTACTCCGGACAGGGTTGACCAATCAGCCCCAGCATTTT,CASSLLRTGLTNQPQHF
-,TRBD1,TRBJ2-7,TRBV2,TGTGCCAGCAGTCTCGCCGGGACAGGGGTTAGCGAGCAGTACTTC,CASSLAGTGVSEQYF
-,-,TRBJ2-1,TRBV5-4,TGTGCCAGCAGCTTGGAGCGGGTCTACAATGAGCAGTTCTTC,CASSLERVYNEQFF
-,-,TRBJ1-2,TRBV6-4,TGTGCCAGCAGAGAGGGTTTTAACTATGGCTACACCTTC,CASREGFNYGYTF
few,-,TRBJ2-1,TRBV30,TGTGCCTGGACGGGCGGGCCAGCCTACAATGAGCAGTTCTTC,CAWTGGPAYNEQFF
once,-,TRBJ2-5,TRBV7-2,TGTGCCAGCAGCCCCGGAGGCCAAGAGACCCAGTACTTC,CASSPGGQETQYF
-,TRBD1,TRBJ2-5,TRBV5-1,TGCGCCAGCAGCATGGGACAGGGCCCAGGGGAGACCCAGTACTTC,CASSMGQGPGETQYF
-,TRBD1,TRBJ2-1,TRBV4-1,TGCGCCAGCAGCCAAGAAGGAGGACAGGGACCCTACAATGAGCAGTTCTTC,CASSQEGGQGPYNEQFF
once,TRBD1,TRBJ2-1,TRBV6-5,TGTGCCAGCAGTACCGGGACAGGGGGAAACAATGAGCAGTTCTTC,CASSTGTGGNNEQFF
-,-,TRBJ2-7,TRBV15,TGTGCCACCAGCAGAGATATAGGAGGCAATTACGAGCAGTACTTC,CATSRDIGGNYEQYF
-,-,TRBJ2-7,TRBV12-3/TRBV12-4,TGTGCCAGCGGCCAGGCCTACGAGCAGTACTTC,CASGQAYEQYF
-,TRBD2,TRBJ2-1,TRBV3-1/TRBV3-2,TGTGCCAGCAGCCAAGACAGCGGGGTCTACAATGAGCAGTTCTTC,CASSQDSGVYNEQFF
-,-,TRBJ1-6,TRBV6-5,TGTGCCAGCACTCACCCCCCTTCGGCCCTCCACTTT,CASTHPPSALHF
-,TRBD1,TRBJ2-7,TRBV3-1/TRBV3-2,TGTGCCAGCAGCCAAGGCGACAGGGGCGGTTGGTACTTC,CASSQGDRGGWYF
-,-,TRBJ2-5,TRBV6-5,TGTGCCAGCACTACCTCGTGGGGGGGCTTCGGTAACCAGTACTTC,CASTTSWGGFGNQYF